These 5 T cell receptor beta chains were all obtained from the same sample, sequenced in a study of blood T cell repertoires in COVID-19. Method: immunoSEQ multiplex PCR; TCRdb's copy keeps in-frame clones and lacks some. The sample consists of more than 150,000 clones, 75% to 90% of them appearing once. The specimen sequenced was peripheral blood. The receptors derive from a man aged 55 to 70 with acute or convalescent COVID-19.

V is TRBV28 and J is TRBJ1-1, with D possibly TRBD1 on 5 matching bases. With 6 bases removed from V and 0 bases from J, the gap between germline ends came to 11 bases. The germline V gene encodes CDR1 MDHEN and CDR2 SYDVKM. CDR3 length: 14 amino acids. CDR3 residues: CASRIGQLNTEAFF. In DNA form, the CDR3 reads TGTGCCAGCAGAATTGGACAATTGAACACTGAAGCTTTCTTT.

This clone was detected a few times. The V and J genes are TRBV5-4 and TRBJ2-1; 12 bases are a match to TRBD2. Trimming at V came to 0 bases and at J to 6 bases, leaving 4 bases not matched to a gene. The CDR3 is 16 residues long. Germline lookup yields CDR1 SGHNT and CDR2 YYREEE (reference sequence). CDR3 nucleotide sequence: TGTGCCAGCAGCTTGGACGCTAGCGGGAGGGCCAATGAGCAGTTCTTC. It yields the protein CASSLDASGRANEQFF.

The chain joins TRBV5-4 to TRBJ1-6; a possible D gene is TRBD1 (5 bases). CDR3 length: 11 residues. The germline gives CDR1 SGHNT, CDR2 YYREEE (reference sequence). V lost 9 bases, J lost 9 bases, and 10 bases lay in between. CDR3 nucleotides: TGTGCCATCCGGAGGGGTTCACCCCTCCACTTT. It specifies CAIRRGSPLHF.

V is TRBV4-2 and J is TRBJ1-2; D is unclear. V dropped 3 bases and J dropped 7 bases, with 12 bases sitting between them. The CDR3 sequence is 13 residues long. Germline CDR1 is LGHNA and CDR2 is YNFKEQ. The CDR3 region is CASSHLPTGGYTF. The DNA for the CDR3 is TGTGCCAGCAGCCACCTACCGACGGGTGGCTACACCTTC.

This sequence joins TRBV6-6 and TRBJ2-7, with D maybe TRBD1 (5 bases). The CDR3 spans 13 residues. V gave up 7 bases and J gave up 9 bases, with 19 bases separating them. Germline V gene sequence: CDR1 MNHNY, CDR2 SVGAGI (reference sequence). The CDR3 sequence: CASKSQGPNGQYF. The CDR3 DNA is TGTGCCAGCAAAAGCCAGGGCCCTAACGGGCAGTACTTC.